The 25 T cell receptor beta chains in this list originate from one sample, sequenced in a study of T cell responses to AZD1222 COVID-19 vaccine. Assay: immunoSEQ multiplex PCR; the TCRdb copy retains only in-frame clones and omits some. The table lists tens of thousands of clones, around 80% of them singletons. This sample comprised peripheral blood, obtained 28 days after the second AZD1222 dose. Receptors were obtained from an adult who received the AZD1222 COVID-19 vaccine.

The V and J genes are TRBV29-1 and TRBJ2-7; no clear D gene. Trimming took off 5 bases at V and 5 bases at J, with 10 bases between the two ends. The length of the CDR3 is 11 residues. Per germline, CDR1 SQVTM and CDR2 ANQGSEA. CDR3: CSVHSAHEQYF. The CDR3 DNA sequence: TGCAGCGTTCACAGCGCCCACGAGCAGTACTTC.

In nucleotides, the CDR3 is TGTGCCAGCAGTGAACAAGGGACCATTTACTACGAGCAGTACTTC. Amino acids: CASSEQGTIYYEQYF. The chain combines TRBV2 with TRBJ2-7; either TRBD1 or TRBD2 may supply D (5 bases each). V lost 2 bases to trimming and J lost 3 bases, with 14 bases between them. The CDR3 contains 15 residues. Germline values: CDR1 SNHLY, CDR2 FYNNEI.

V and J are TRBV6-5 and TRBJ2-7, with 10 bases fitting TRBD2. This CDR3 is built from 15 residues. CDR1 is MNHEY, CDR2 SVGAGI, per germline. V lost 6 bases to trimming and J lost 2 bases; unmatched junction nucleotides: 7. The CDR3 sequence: CASRTTSGLTYEQYF. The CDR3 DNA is TGTGCCAGCAGAACGACTAGCGGGTTGACCTACGAGCAGTACTTC.

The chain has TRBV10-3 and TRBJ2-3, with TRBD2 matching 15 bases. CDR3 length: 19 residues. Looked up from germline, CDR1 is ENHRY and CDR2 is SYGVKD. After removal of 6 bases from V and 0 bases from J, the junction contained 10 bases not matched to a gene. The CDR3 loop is CAIRPGLAGGVSSTDTQYF. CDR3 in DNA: TGTGCCATCAGACCGGGACTAGCGGGAGGCGTCTCTAGCACAGATACGCAGTATTTT.

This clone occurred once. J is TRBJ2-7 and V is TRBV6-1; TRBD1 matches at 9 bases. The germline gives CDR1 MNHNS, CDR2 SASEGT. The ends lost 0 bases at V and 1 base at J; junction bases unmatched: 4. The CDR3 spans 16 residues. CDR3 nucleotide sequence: TGTGCCAGCAGTGAAGCGCTCGGGACAGGGTCCTACGAGCAGTACTTC. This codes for CASSEALGTGSYEQYF.

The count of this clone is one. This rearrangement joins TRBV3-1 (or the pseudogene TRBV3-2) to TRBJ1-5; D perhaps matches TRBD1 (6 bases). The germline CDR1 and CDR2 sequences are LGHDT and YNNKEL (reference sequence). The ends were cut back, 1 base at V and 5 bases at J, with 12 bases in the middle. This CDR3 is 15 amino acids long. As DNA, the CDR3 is TGTGCCAGCAGCCAAGGACCAGGGGTAGATCAGCCCCAGCATTTT. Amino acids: CASSQGPGVDQPQHF.

The CDR3 here is CASSRTSGSYNEQFF. CDR3 nucleotides: TGTGCCAGCAGCCGTACGAGCGGGTCCTACAATGAGCAGTTCTTC. The rearrangement joins TRBV11-2 to TRBJ2-1; perhaps TRBD2 as D (6 bases). The CDR3 is 15 amino acids. The V end lost 5 bases, the J end lost 1 base, and 12 bases lay between the germline ends. Looked up from germline, CDR1 is SGHAT and CDR2 is FQNNGV.

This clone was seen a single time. As DNA, the CDR3 is TGTGCCAGCAGTGAAGCTTTTAGCAGGAATGAGCAGTTCTTC. Protein: CASSEAFSRNEQFF. This sequence joins TRBV6-1 and TRBJ2-1; D is unclear. This CDR3 spans 14 amino acids. Germline V gene sequence: CDR1 MNHNS, CDR2 SASEGT. With 0 bases removed from V and 7 bases from J, the gap between germline ends came to 10 bases.

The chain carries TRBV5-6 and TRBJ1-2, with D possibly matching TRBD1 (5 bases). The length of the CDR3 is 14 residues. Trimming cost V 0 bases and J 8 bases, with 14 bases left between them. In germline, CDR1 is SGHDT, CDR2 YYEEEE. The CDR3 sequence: CASSLVGASTGYTF. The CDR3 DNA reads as TGTGCCAGCAGCTTGGTCGGGGCGTCTACAGGCTACACCTTC.

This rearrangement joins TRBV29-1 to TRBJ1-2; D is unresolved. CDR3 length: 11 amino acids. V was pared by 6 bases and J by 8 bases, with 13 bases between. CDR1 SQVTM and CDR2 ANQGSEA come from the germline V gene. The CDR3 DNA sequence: TGCAGCGTCGGCGCGGCTGGGGGCTACACCTTC. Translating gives CSVGAAGGYTF.

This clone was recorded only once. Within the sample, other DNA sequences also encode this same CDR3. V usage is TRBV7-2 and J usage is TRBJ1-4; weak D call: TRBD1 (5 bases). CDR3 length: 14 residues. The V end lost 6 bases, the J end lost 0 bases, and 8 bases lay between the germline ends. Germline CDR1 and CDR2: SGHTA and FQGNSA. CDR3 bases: TGTGCCAGCAGTTTACAGGCAACTAATGAAAAACTGTTTTTT. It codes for CASSLQATNEKLFF.

CDR3 amino acids: CASSLGGGPGELFF. In nucleotides, the CDR3 is TGTGCCAGCAGCTTAGGTGGGGGTCCCGGGGAGCTGTTTTTT. The chain has TRBV7-6 and TRBJ2-2; either TRBD1 or TRBD2 may fit D (5 bases each). The germline V and J ends were trimmed by 1 base and 6 bases, with 9 bases remaining between them. The CDR3 is made up of 14 amino acids. Germline values: CDR1 SGHVS, CDR2 FNYEAQ.

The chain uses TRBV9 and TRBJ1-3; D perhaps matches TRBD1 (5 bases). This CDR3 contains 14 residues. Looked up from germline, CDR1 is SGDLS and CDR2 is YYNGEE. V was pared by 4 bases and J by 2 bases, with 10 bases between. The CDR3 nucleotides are TGTGCCAGCAGCTCCCTGGGGGCTGGAAACACCATATATTTT. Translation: CASSSLGAGNTIYF.

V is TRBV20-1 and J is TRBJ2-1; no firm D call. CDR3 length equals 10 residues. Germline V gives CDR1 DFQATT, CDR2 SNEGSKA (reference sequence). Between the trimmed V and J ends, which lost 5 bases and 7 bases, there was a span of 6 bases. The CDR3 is CSADRNEQFF. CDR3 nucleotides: TGCAGTGCTGACCGAAATGAGCAGTTCTTC.

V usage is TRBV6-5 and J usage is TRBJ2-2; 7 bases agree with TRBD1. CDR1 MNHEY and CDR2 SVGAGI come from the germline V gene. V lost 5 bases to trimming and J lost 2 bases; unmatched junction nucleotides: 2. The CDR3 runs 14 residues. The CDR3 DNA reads TGTGCCAGCAGTACAGGGGTCAACACCGGGGAGCTGTTTTTT. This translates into CASSTGVNTGELFF.

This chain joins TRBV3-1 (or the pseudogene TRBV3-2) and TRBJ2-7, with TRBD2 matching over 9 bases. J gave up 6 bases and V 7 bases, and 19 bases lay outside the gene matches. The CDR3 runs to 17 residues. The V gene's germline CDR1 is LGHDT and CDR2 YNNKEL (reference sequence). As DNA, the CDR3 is TGTGCCAGCACCGGGACCCCTAGCGGGACAAGACCTCTCGAGCAGTACTTC. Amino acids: CASTGTPSGTRPLEQYF.

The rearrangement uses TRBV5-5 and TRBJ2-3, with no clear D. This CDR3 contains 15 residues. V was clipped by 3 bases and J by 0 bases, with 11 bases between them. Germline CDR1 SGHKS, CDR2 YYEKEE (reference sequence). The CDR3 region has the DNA TGTGCCAGCAGCTGGCAGGATACTAGCACAGATACGCAGTATTTT. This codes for CASSWQDTSTDTQYF. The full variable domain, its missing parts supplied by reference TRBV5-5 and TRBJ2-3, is DAGVTQSPTHLIKTRGQQVTLRCSPISGHKSVSWYQQVLGQGPQFIFQYYEKEERGRGNFPDRFSARQFPNYSSELNVNALLLGDSALYLCASSWQDTSTDTQYFGPGTRLTVL.

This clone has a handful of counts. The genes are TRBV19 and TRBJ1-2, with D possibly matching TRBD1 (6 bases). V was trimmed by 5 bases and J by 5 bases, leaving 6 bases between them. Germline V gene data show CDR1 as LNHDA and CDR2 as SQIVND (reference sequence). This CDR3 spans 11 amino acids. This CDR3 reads CASSGQYGYTF. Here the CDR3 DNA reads TGTGCCAGTAGTGGACAGTATGGCTACACCTTC.

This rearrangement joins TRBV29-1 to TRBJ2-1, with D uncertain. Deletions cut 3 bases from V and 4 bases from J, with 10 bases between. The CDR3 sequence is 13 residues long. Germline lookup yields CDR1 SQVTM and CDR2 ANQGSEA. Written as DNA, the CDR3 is TGCAGCGTTGAGCCAAAAGGATACAATGAGCAGTTCTTC. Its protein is CSVEPKGYNEQFF.

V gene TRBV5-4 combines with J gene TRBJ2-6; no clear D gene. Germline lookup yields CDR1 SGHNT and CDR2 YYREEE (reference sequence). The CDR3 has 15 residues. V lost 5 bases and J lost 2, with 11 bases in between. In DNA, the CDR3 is TGTGCCAGCAGTTCAATATTAGCTGGGGCCAACGTCCTGACTTTC. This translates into CASSSILAGANVLTF.

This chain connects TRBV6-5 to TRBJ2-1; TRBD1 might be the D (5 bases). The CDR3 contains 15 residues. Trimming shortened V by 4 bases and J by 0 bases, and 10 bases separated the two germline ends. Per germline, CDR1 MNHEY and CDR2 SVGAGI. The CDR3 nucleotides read TGTGCCAGCAGTTCCGACAGAAGCTCCTACAATGAGCAGTTCTTC. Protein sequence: CASSSDRSSYNEQFF.

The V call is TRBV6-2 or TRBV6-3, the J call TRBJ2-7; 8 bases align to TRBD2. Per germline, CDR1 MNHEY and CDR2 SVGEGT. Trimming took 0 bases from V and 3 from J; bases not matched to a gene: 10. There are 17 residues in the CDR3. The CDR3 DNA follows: TGTGCCAGCAGTTACTCGTCTAGCGGGCAAGTTGACTACGAGCAGTACTTC. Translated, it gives CASSYSSSGQVDYEQYF.

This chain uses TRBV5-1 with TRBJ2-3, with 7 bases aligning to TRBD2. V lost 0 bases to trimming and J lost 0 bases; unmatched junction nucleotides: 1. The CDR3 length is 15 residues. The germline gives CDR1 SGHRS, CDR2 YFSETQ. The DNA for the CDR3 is TGCGCCAGCAGCTTGGCCGGGGGGAGCACAGATACGCAGTATTTT. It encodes CASSLAGGSTDTQYF.

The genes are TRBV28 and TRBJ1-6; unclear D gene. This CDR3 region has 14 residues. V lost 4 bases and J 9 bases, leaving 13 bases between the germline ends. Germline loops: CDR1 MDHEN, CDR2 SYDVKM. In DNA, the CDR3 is TGTGCCAGCAGTTCAGCGGCGGAGGTTTCACCCCTCCACTTT. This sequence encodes CASSSAAEVSPLHF. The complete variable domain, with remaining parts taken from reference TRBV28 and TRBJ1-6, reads DVKVTQSSRYLVKRTGEKVFLECVQDMDHENMFWYRQDPGLGLRLIYFSYDVKMKEKGDIPEGYSVSREKKERFSLILESASTNQTSMYLCASSSAAEVSPLHFGNGTRLTVT.

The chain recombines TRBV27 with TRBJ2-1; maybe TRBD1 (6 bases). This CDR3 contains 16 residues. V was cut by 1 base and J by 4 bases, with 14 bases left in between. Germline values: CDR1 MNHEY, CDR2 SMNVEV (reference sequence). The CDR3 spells CASSLLDRSYYNEQFF. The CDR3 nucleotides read TGTGCCAGCAGTTTATTAGACAGGTCCTATTACAATGAGCAGTTCTTC.